This TCR beta chain comes out of a study of T cells in Graves' hyperthyroidism and ophthalmopathy. This CDR3 region has 13 residues. CDR1 is SGHTA and CDR2 is FQGTGA in the germline V gene. Researchers amplified the TCR beta CDR3 regions from RNA transcripts. Using the HTBI primer set, a first-round RT-PCR was run on the TCR CDR3. Using its own MiXCR run on the multiplex PCR reads, TCRdb lists one record per CDR3 protein. Here the sample spans 550,000 to 700,000 distinct CDR3 sequences, more than 45% being singletons. As concerns this clonotype: The germline gene is not matched at one end of the junction; a read error may be the cause.

The genes are TRBV7-3 and TRBJ1-1; D is ambiguous. The origin of this receptor is an adult woman with Graves' disease, either hyperthyroidism or ophthalmopathy (not recorded which). The sample consisted of peripheral blood or thyroid tissue (not recorded which). The CDR3 DNA is TGTGCCAGCAGGGGTAGGGCATACACTGAAGATTTCTTT. Translating gives CASRGRAYTEDFF.